Listed below are T cell receptor beta chains from one sample, sequenced in a study of cytomegalovirus exposure and HLA in healthy donors. Generated by immunoSEQ multiplex PCR, the TCRdb table keeps only in-frame clones and is missing some. The sample has around 140,000 clones; 82% are singletons. Material for sequencing was PBMCs. The origin of the receptors is a man aged 18 to 29 in good health and CMV-seropositive. The CDR3 runs from the conserved cysteine through the conserved F or W. The D gene is left open where the match is weak. For some rows the clone size is stated as once, few or many, or as a class when expanded; others skip it.

>.|TRBD2|TRBJ2-1|TRBV27
CASITSGRAGNEQFF
TGTGCCAGCATAACAAGCGGGAGGGCCGGGAATGAGCAGTTCTTC
>.|TRBD1|TRBJ2-7|TRBV5-4
CASSPTGGINYEQYF
TGTGCCAGCTCCCCTACAGGGGGGATCAACTACGAGCAGTACTTC
>.|.|TRBJ2-6|TRBV6-1
CASRGASGANVLTF
TGTGCCAGCAGAGGAGCTTCCGGGGCCAACGTCCTGACTTTC
>.|TRBD1|TRBJ1-5|TRBV6-6
CASSYVGQVPQPQHF
TGTGCCAGCAGTTACGTCGGACAGGTCCCTCAGCCCCAGCATTTT
>.|TRBD1|TRBJ1-2|TRBV6-5
CASRLGGQGNYGYTF
TGTGCCAGCAGATTAGGGGGACAGGGTAACTATGGCTACACCTTC
>.|.|TRBJ2-3|TRBV27
CASSLRKVGHTQYF
TGTGCCAGCAGTCTACGGAAGGTTGGGCATACGCAGTATTTT
>.|.|TRBJ1-5|TRBV5-1
CASSVGTPNQPQHF
TGCGCCAGCAGCGTCGGGACACCTAATCAGCCCCAGCATTTT
>once|TRBD1|TRBJ2-1|TRBV6-6
CASSGQGNNEQFF
TGTGCCAGCAGTGGACAGGGGAACAATGAGCAGTTCTTC
>.|.|TRBJ2-5|TRBV9
CASSVGTVSETQYF
TGTGCCAGCAGCGTAGGGACAGTCTCAGAGACCCAGTACTTC
>.|TRBD1|TRBJ1-2|TRBV7-3
CASSSGQSGYIF
TGTGCCAGCAGCTCGGGACAGTCAGGCTACATCTTC
>.|.|TRBJ1-2|TRBV9
CASSVLYGYTF
TGTGCCAGCAGCGTACTCTATGGCTACACCTTC
>few|.|TRBJ1-1|TRBV5-1
CASSLGGRGNTEAFF
TGCGCCAGCAGCTTGGGGGGCAGGGGGAACACTGAAGCTTTCTTT
>.|.|TRBJ1-1|TRBV5-1
CASSFGQTNTEAFF
TGCGCCAGCAGCTTCGGACAAACGAACACTGAAGCTTTCTTT
>once|TRBD2|TRBJ2-7|TRBV28
CASSFVTGTSGDKQYF
TGTGCCAGCAGTTTCGTGACCGGGACTAGCGGAGACAAGCAGTACTTC
>.|.|TRBJ1-1|TRBV18
CASSFQNRDTEAFF
TGTGCCAGCTCATTCCAAAACAGGGATACTGAAGCTTTCTTT
>.|TRBD2|TRBJ2-1|TRBV13
CASSPESLREGIYNEQFF
TGTGCCAGCAGCCCCGAATCTTTGCGGGAGGGGATATACAATGAGCAGTTCTTC
>few|TRBD1|TRBJ1-1|TRBV18
CASSPGQRNTEAFF
TGTGCCAGCTCTCCGGGACAGAGAAACACTGAAGCTTTCTTT
>.|TRBD2|TRBJ2-7|TRBV11-2
CASSLELAGDPYEQYF
TGTGCCAGCAGCTTAGAACTAGCGGGAGACCCTTACGAGCAGTACTTC
>once|.|TRBJ2-3|TRBV7-6
CASQDLGDTQYF
TGTGCCAGCCAGGACTTGGGAGATACGCAGTATTTT
>.|TRBD1|TRBJ2-2|TRBV5-1
CASSARDRVALNTGELFF
TGCGCCAGCAGCGCACGGGACAGGGTTGCCCTAAACACCGGGGAGCTGTTTTTT
>.|.|TRBJ2-3|TRBV27
CASSPNRVEADTQYF
TGTGCCAGCAGCCCTAACAGGGTAGAAGCAGATACGCAGTATTTT
>.|TRBD1|TRBJ1-5|TRBV6-1
CATSTGTGGNQPQHF
TGTGCCACCTCAACCGGGACAGGGGGCAATCAGCCCCAGCATTTT
>few|.|TRBJ2-1|TRBV4-1
CASSSPGLLRDNEQFF
TGCGCCAGCAGCTCGCCGGGACTCCTGAGAGACAATGAGCAGTTCTTC
>.|.|TRBJ2-1|TRBV20-1
CSAPIYNEQFF
TGCAGTGCTCCCATCTACAATGAGCAGTTCTTC
>.|TRBD1|TRBJ2-5|TRBV28
CASSFSWRDRVVTQYF
TGTGCCAGCAGCTTTTCCTGGCGGGACAGGGTGGTGACCCAGTACTTC
>.|TRBD2|TRBJ2-5|TRBV4-1
CASSWGREETQYF
TGCGCCAGCAGCTGGGGGAGGGAAGAGACCCAGTACTTC
>.|.|TRBJ2-7|TRBV5-6
CASSLDGNGYEQYF
TGTGCCAGCAGCTTGGACGGGAATGGATACGAGCAGTACTTC
>.|TRBD1|TRBJ1-2|TRBV6-1
CASSLTGVNYGYTF
TGTGCCAGCAGTCTGACAGGGGTGAACTATGGCTACACCTTC
>.|TRBD2|TRBJ2-3|TRBV4-2
CASSQGGLAGGLDTQYF
TGTGCCAGCAGCCAAGGTGGACTAGCGGGAGGATTAGATACGCAGTATTTT
>.|TRBD1|TRBJ2-7|TRBV11-3
CASTPGGDSYEQYF
TGTGCCAGCACCCCAGGGGGAGACTCCTACGAGCAGTACTTC
>.|.|TRBJ2-1|TRBV6-1
CASSSGSSYNEQFF
TGTGCCAGCAGTAGCGGCAGCTCCTACAATGAGCAGTTCTTC
>.|.|TRBJ2-1|TRBV2
CASSAATKSNEQFF
TGTGCCAGCAGTGCAGCGACTAAGTCAAATGAGCAGTTCTTC
>.|TRBD2|TRBJ2-5|TRBV29-1
CSVDDGLGTQYF
TGCAGCGTTGACGACGGACTAGGGACCCAGTACTTC
>.|TRBD2|TRBJ2-7|TRBV6-5
CASSYAGGPYEQYF
TGTGCCAGCAGTTACGCGGGAGGCCCCTACGAGCAGTACTTC
>.|.|TRBJ2-2|TRBV7-9
CASTLGGSNTGELFF
TGTGCCAGCACCCTTGGTGGCAGTAACACCGGGGAGCTGTTTTTT
>.|TRBD2|TRBJ2-1|TRBV4-1
CASSRGASGRGNEQFF
TGCGCCAGCAGCCGCGGAGCTAGCGGGAGGGGCAATGAGCAGTTCTTC
>.|TRBD1|TRBJ1-3|TRBV15
CATSRGGGSAGNTIYF
TGTGCCACCAGCAGAGGAGGGGGCTCGGCTGGAAACACCATATATTTT
>.|TRBD2|TRBJ2-1|TRBV19
CASSFEGGTSYNEQFF
TGTGCCAGTAGCTTTGAGGGAGGGACGTCCTACAATGAGCAGTTCTTC
>.|.|TRBJ1-1|TRBV28
CASSIGYNGVGTEAFF
TGTGCCAGCAGTATTGGGTATAATGGAGTGGGCACTGAAGCTTTCTTT
>.|.|TRBJ2-2|TRBV25-1
CASRVGGELFF
TGTGCCAGCCGGGTCGGGGGGGAGCTGTTTTTT
>.|.|TRBJ1-5|TRBV4-1
CASSQDMFNQPQHF
TGCGCCAGCAGCCAAGACATGTTCAATCAGCCCCAGCATTTT
>.|.|TRBJ2-7|TRBV19
CASTDMNEQYF
TGTGCCAGTACGGACATGAACGAGCAGTACTTC
>.|TRBD1|TRBJ1-5|TRBV30
CAWNGQGISNQPQHF
TGTGCCTGGAATGGACAGGGCATTAGCAATCAGCCCCAGCATTTT
>.|.|TRBJ2-6|TRBV28
CASSLKRTSGANVLTF
TGTGCCAGCAGTTTAAAGCGGACCTCTGGGGCCAACGTCCTGACTTTC
>few|TRBD2|TRBJ2-7|TRBV7-2
CASSLLAGSGEQYF
TGTGCCAGCAGCTTACTAGCGGGATCGGGGGAGCAGTACTTC
>.|TRBD1|TRBJ2-6|TRBV2
CASLRTGVGANVLTF
TGTGCCAGCCTACGAACAGGGGTCGGGGCCAACGTCCTGACTTTC
>.|.|TRBJ1-5|TRBV4-1
CASSQDTRAGSNQPQHF
TGCGCCAGCAGCCAAGATACCAGGGCAGGGAGCAATCAGCCCCAGCATTTT
>.|TRBD1|TRBJ1-1|TRBV19
CASSIGDRGFAEAFF
TGTGCCAGTAGTATAGGGGACAGGGGCTTCGCTGAAGCTTTCTTT
>.|TRBD2|TRBJ2-5|TRBV10-3
CAISESGSGRAGETQYF
TGTGCCATCAGTGAGTCTGGTAGCGGGAGGGCAGGAGAGACCCAGTACTTC
>.|.|TRBJ1-1|TRBV5-1
CASRTASGTEAFF
TGCGCCAGCAGGACAGCCTCCGGCACTGAAGCTTTCTTT
>.|TRBD1|TRBJ1-1|TRBV27
CASRSDRENTEAFF
TGTGCCAGCAGGTCGGACAGGGAGAACACTGAAGCTTTCTTT
>.|TRBD2|TRBJ2-3|TRBV28
CASATSGRWADTQYF
TGTGCCAGCGCAACTAGCGGGAGATGGGCAGATACGCAGTATTTT
>.|.|TRBJ1-1|TRBV28
CASSPRGRQTEAFF
TGTGCCAGCAGCCCGCGGGGTAGGCAGACTGAAGCTTTCTTT
>.|TRBD1|TRBJ2-2|TRBV12-5
CASGWSGQGNTGELFF
TGTGCTAGTGGTTGGTCGGGACAGGGGAACACCGGGGAGCTGTTTTTT